This TCR beta chain was sequenced in a study of blood T cell repertoires in COVID-19. On the study more broadly: Sites across the United States, Italy and Spain contributed samples from acute and convalescent COVID-19. Sample material is recorded as cDNA or gDNA derived from T cells, B-cell-depleted T cells, or PBMCs.

Trimming took off 4 bases at V and 0 bases at J, with 10 bases between the two ends. Germline V gene lookup returns CDR1 SQVTM and CDR2 ANQGSEA. The CDR3 is made up of 14 amino acids. Profiled with immunoSEQ multiplex PCR; TCRdb holds only in-frame clones, not every one. The sample shows roughly 400,000 clones, 80% to 95% of them seen only once. The clonotype was recovered from a woman in her thirties or forties who had been exposed to COVID-19. The chain recombines TRBV29-1 with TRBJ2-1; maybe TRBD1 (5 bases). The source material was PBMCs or T cells enriched from blood (not recorded which). The CDR3 sequence is CSVVGRGSYNEQFF. In DNA form, the CDR3 reads TGCAGCGTTGTGGGGCGCGGCTCCTACAATGAGCAGTTCTTC.